This is a list of T cell receptor beta chains from one sample in a study of T cells in Graves' hyperthyroidism and ophthalmopathy. TCRdb re-called the multiplex PCR reads with MiXCR, one entry per CDR3 protein. Of fewer than 550,000 distinct CDR3 sequences in the sample, roughly 14% were seen once. Sequencing used blood. The receptors stem from a woman younger than 30 with Graves' hyperthyroidism. The CDR3 runs from the conserved cysteine through the conserved F or W. A D gene is named only where the DNA matches it firmly. Where a row states a size, it is once, few, many or the class of an expanded clone; other rows omit it.

TRBD2,-,TRBJ2-5,TRBV2,CASSGSSGGAVGETQYF,TGTGCCAGCAGTGGATCTAGCGGGGGGGCAGTCGGAGAGACCCAGTACTTC
-,many,TRBJ2-1,TRBV7-2,CASGSVYNEQFF,TGTGCCAGCGGCTCGGTTTACAATGAGCAGTTCTTC
TRBD2,many,TRBJ2-4,TRBV7-2,CASSLLPPGLAGGIQYF,TGTGCCAGCAGCTTACTCCCCCCGGGACTAGCGGGAGGGATTCAGTACTTC
-,-,TRBJ2-4,TRBV27,CASSPEGGIKNIQYF,TGTGCCAGCAGTCCGGAGGGGGGGATCAAAAACATTCAGTACTTC
TRBD2,few,TRBJ2-1,TRBV6-1,CASRVSGGPWDEQFF,TGTGCCAGCAGAGTTAGCGGGGGGCCATGGGATGAGCAGTTCTTC
-,many,TRBJ1-5,TRBV3-1,CASSQDVVDQPQHF,TGTGCCAGCAGCCAAGATGTGGTTGATCAGCCCCAGCATTTT
TRBD1,many,TRBJ2-1,TRBV11-3,CASSPKAGDSSYNEQFF,TGTGCCAGCAGCCCCAAGGCCGGGGACAGCTCCTACAATGAGCAGTTCTTC
-,many,TRBJ1-1,TRBV30,CAWNPANTEAFF,TGTGCCTGGAATCCGGCGAACACTGAAGCTTTCTTT
TRBD2,few,TRBJ2-1,TRBV9,CASSPPLAGGPSYNEQFF,TGTGCCAGCAGCCCCCCCCTAGCGGGGGGACCATCCTACAATGAGCAGTTCTTC
-,many,TRBJ2-1,TRBV7-9,CASSSTRPSPAGEQFF,TGTGCCAGCAGCTCAACTAGACCTTCCCCCGCGGGTGAGCAGTTCTTC
-,-,TRBJ2-7,TRBV28,CASSLTWEQYF,TGTGCCAGCAGTTTAACCTGGGAGCAGTACTTC
-,few,TRBJ1-6,TRBV7-3,CASSLGSWGRGSPLHF,TGTGCCAGCAGCTTGGGATCTTGGGGTAGAGGTTCACCCCTCCACTTT
TRBD1,many,TRBJ2-7,TRBV28,CASNYIGQGGYEQYF,TGTGCCAGCAACTACATTGGACAGGGTGGCTACGAGCAGTACTTC
-,few,TRBJ1-5,TRBV4-1,CASSPHGKGSNQPQHF,TGCGCCAGCAGCCCCCATGGGAAAGGGAGCAATCAGCCCCAGCATTTT
-,-,TRBJ1-4,TRBV7-8,CASSPTVKEEKLFF,TGTGCCAGCTCACCGACAGTGAAGGAGGAAAAACTGTTTTTT
-,many,TRBJ2-6,TRBV12-3/TRBV12-4,CASSLAQGDGANVLTF,TGTGCCAGCAGTTTAGCACAAGGGGACGGGGCCAACGTCCTGACTTTC
-,many,TRBJ1-5,TRBV2,CASALALNQPQHF,TGTGCCAGCGCTCTCGCTCTCAATCAGCCCCAGCATTTT
-,many,TRBJ2-7,TRBV28,CASSPLGETPFFYEQYF,TGTGCCAGCAGTCCCCTCGGGGAGACCCCATTTTTCTACGAGCAGTACTTC
-,few,TRBJ2-3,TRBV7-9,CASSEDHSTDTQYF,TGTGCCAGCAGCGAAGACCATTCCACAGATACGCAGTATTTT
TRBD1,many,TRBJ1-1,TRBV5-1,CASSASGQGATEAFF,TGCGCCAGCAGCGCGAGCGGACAGGGGGCGACCGAAGCTTTCTTT
-,-,TRBJ2-5,TRBV6-1,CASVKIWGQETQYF,TGTGCCAGCGTAAAAATATGGGGGCAAGAGACCCAGTACTTC
-,few,TRBJ2-3,TRBV5-1,CASSLGGAPPRDTQYF,TGCGCCAGCAGCTTGGGAGGGGCCCCTCCACGAGATACGCAGTATTTT
-,many,TRBJ2-3,TRBV7-6,CASSLDAGSTDTQYF,TGTGCCAGCAGCTTAGATGCGGGAAGCACAGATACGCAGTATTTT
-,-,TRBJ1-4,TRBV27,CASRGRNEKLFF,TGTGCCAGCAGGGGACGAAATGAAAAACTGTTTTTT
-,many,TRBJ2-3,TRBV3-1,CASSQEEGGTQYF,TGTGCCAGCAGCCAAGAAGAGGGGGGCACGCAGTATTTT
TRBD1,many,TRBJ2-7,TRBV4-2,CASSQVIQGGYEQYF,TGTGCCAGCAGCCAAGTAATACAGGGGGGTTACGAGCAGTACTTC
TRBD2,-,TRBJ2-1,TRBV6-9,CASSFESASGRDEQFF,TGTGCCAGCAGTTTCGAATCCGCTAGCGGGAGGGATGAGCAGTTCTTC
TRBD2,many,TRBJ2-1,TRBV28,CASRTSGGYYNEQFF,TGTGCCAGCAGGACTAGCGGGGGCTACTACAATGAGCAGTTCTTC
TRBD1,many,TRBJ1-2,TRBV4-1,CASSPPGQGLSGYTF,TGCGCCAGCAGCCCTCCGGGACAGGGCCTCTCTGGCTACACCTTC
-,many,TRBJ2-5,TRBV28,CASSYIVPSGVRETQYF,TGTGCCAGCAGCTACATAGTCCCCTCAGGGGTCCGGGAGACCCAGTACTTC
TRBD2,many,TRBJ2-1,TRBV20-1,CSARLLRGREGTEQFF,TGCAGTGCTAGACTACTACGAGGGCGGGAGGGCACCGAGCAGTTCTTC
TRBD1,many,TRBJ2-7,TRBV11-1,CASSLVAPGTGGIEQYF,TGTGCCAGCAGCTTAGTAGCCCCCGGGACAGGGGGCATCGAGCAGTACTTC
-,many,TRBJ2-5,TRBV20-1,CSARGYGRGQETQYF,TGCAGTGCTAGGGGTTACGGGCGGGGACAAGAGACCCAGTACTTC
TRBD1,many,TRBJ2-7,TRBV24-1,CATSDPGGYEQYF,TGTGCCACCAGTGATCCAGGGGGCTACGAGCAGTACTTC
-,many,TRBJ2-2,TRBV5-1,CASSLATYGPGELFF,TGCGCCAGCAGCTTGGCCACGTACGGGCCCGGGGAGCTGTTTTTT
-,few,TRBJ2-7,TRBV19,CASRPELSSSYEQYF,TGTGCCAGTAGGCCCGAGTTATCCAGCTCCTACGAGCAGTACTTC
-,many,TRBJ1-2,TRBV12-3/TRBV12-4,CASSLGQGGGYGYTF,TGTGCCAGCAGTTTAGGTCAGGGTGGTGGGTATGGCTACACCTTC
-,many,TRBJ2-2,TRBV6-1,CASSGGGTGELFF,TGTGCCAGCAGTGGGGGCGGCACCGGGGAGCTGTTTTTT
-,many,TRBJ1-2,TRBV6-2/TRBV6-3,CASSAGTDYGYTF,TGTGCCAGCAGCGCGGGGACTGATTATGGCTACACCTTC
-,-,TRBJ1-1,TRBV3-1,CASSQDRLGNTEAFF,TGTGCCAGCAGCCAGGACAGACTAGGGAACACTGAAGCTTTCTTT
-,few,TRBJ2-1,TRBV30,CAWSPRLGGSQFF,TGTGCCTGGAGCCCCCGGCTCGGAGGGTCGCAGTTCTTC
-,many,TRBJ2-5,TRBV6-6,CASSYPQSVTQETQYF,TGTGCCAGCAGTTACCCCCAAAGCGTCACACAAGAGACCCAGTACTTC
TRBD2,few,TRBJ2-3,TRBV18,CASSRYTSGSTDTQYF,TGTGCCAGCTCACGATACACTAGCGGTAGCACAGATACGCAGTATTTT
-,-,TRBJ1-2,TRBV19,CASSIRGTGYTF,TGTGCCAGTAGTATCCGGGGGACGGGCTACACCTTC
TRBD2,-,TRBJ2-7,TRBV11-2,CASSFSGSGNEQYF,TGTGCCAGCAGCTTCAGCGGGAGCGGGAACGAGCAGTACTTC
TRBD2,many,TRBJ2-2,TRBV2,CASSGATSGRGGTGELFF,TGTGCCAGCAGTGGGGCGACTAGCGGGAGGGGTGGCACCGGGGAGCTGTTTTTT
-,-,TRBJ2-2,TRBV6-2/TRBV6-3,CASTPHLKSLLTGELFF,TGTGCCAGCACCCCACACCTAAAGTCTTTACTCACCGGGGAGCTGTTTTTT
-,many,TRBJ2-5,TRBV30,CAFTRVGETQYF,TGTGCCTTCACACGGGTGGGCGAGACCCAGTACTTC
-,many,TRBJ2-7,TRBV2,CASGSGIPYEQYF,TGTGCCAGCGGCTCAGGGATTCCCTACGAGCAGTACTTC
-,many,TRBJ1-1,TRBV12-3/TRBV12-4,CASSLMWATEAFF,TGTGCCAGCAGTTTAATGTGGGCCACTGAAGCTTTCTTT
-,many,TRBJ2-5,TRBV7-3,CASSRGPLQETQYF,TGTGCCAGCAGCCGCGGACCGCTCCAAGAGACCCAGTACTTC
-,few,TRBJ1-3,TRBV6-1,CASKVGNTIYF,TGTGCCAGCAAGGTTGGAAACACCATATATTTT
-,many,TRBJ2-5,TRBV5-6,CASSPGAVTKTQYF,TGTGCCAGCAGCCCTGGCGCAGTCACAAAGACCCAGTACTTC
TRBD2,few,TRBJ2-1,TRBV25-1,CASRDSGGPGDEQFF,TGTGCCAGCCGGGATAGCGGGGGGCCAGGTGATGAGCAGTTCTTC
-,-,TRBJ2-3,TRBV28,CASSLGALYSDTQYF,TGTGCCAGCAGTTTAGGAGCCCTCTACTCAGATACGCAGTATTTT
-,many,TRBJ2-5,TRBV7-3,CASSSHPGQQEYF,TGTGCCAGCAGCTCCCATCCGGGACAACAAGAGTACTTC